This T cell receptor (beta chain) was found in a study of OX40 agonist ivuxolimab in advanced cancers. Study overall: The group had a mean age of 60 years, ranged from about 20 to 85, and was 82.7% male.

The CDR3 runs to 12 residues. Trimming pared 2 bases from V and 9 bases from J, leaving 8 bases between. Germline CDR1 is SGHNT and CDR2 is YENEEA. TCRdb keeps only in-frame clones here, not all; method: immunoSEQ multiplex PCR. Counted here are roughly 70,000 clones, 87% occurring once; the ten biggest clones make up around 2%. The rearrangement uses TRBV11-3 and TRBJ2-1; D not certain. Here the sequenced sample was CD4+ or CD8+ T cells sorted from blood, taken in a trial of the OX40 agonist ivuxolimab. The sequence was collected from an adult with an advanced solid tumor such as melanoma, head and neck, liver or kidney cancer. Here the CDR3 DNA reads TGTGCCAGCAGCTTATCAGAGACTGAGCAGTTCTTC. Translated: CASSLSETEQFF.